This T cell receptor beta chain was identified during a study of T cell responses to AZD1222 COVID-19 vaccine (dated by TCRdb to 2020 to 2023). General notes on the study: A total of 230 to 250 trial participants underwent TCR sequencing, of whom 207 had received two doses of AZD1222 and about 25 had received two doses of the MenACWY control vaccine. Enrollment into the trials was organized by age into subgroups of 18-55, 56-69 and 70-plus years, and those subgroups contained roughly 150, 30 and 60 TCR-sequenced participants, respectively. What the work shows at the level of the full study, not this receptor alone: Conclusions about previously exposed vaccinees were limited because only 6 or 7 AZD1222 recipients were SARS-CoV-2 seropositive at baseline. The 56-69-year group was small, and its depth increase did not reach significance, likely because of low power. Because no day 14 peak-response samples were available, the repertoires could be characterized only after the peak T cell response. After two AZD1222 doses, spike-specific TCR breadth and depth were significantly higher than at day 0 and than in MenACWY recipients. Epitopes outside the regions mutated in the B.1.351 and B.1.1.7 variants were reportedly recognized by nearly half of the unique spike-specific TCRs. Participants were mostly white British and included more females than males, and it was suggested by the authors that clonal diversity may have been underestimated. The vaccine-associated CD4 TCRs covered the entire spike protein, and the dominant responses fell in regions 160-218 and 743-854.

About this clone itself: The target of this receptor is not known. No much larger clone exists at a distance of one base, and base qualities are not known.

From the germline V gene, CDR1 is SGHAT and CDR2 is FQNNGV. Counted from cysteine to phenylalanine, this CDR3 has 17 amino acids. Only the CDR3 DNA stays, 51 bases, in frame from base 1. Germline trimming: 4 bases from V, 4 bases from J; junction bases outside gene matches: 13. This specimen's time point label, per the study, means: about 28 days (+/-7) after the second vaccine dose. AZD1222 recipients whose second dose came at about 4 weeks and those whose second dose came at about 12 weeks were combined into one group, since spike-specific TCR depth and breadth did not differ between the two schedules. Vaccinee samples came from UK trials COV001 and COV002, including a single-blind randomized controlled phase 2/3 trial of AZD1222 (ChAdOx1 nCoV-19) in healthy adults. For TCRbeta chain sequencing, PBMC samples were collected from trial participants at day 0 and at day 28 after the second dose. The CDR3 regions of human TCRbeta chains were analyzed by immunosequencing. Per the authors' processing: Repertoire TCRs were checked for matches against a reference library of SARS-CoV-2-specific TCRs that had been generated using the MIRA antigen-specificity platform. Breadth was defined as the fraction of unique TCRs that were SARS-CoV-2-associated, and depth was defined as the fraction of total T cells that were SARS-CoV-2-associated. Using the MIRA data, every spike-specific TCR was mapped to the spike region that the TCR reacted to and assigned to either a CD4 or a CD8 class. Log10-transformed breadth and depth values were compared by one-way ANOVA with Sidak's multiple comparisons tests. TCRdb obtained this table from immuneACCESS and retained in-frame rearrangements with V and J assigned. These tables miss some clones; where compared with another copy, unresolved V genes account for less than half of the shortfall, and the remainder is unexplained. V, J and clone size were drawn from that table, and D and trimming were deduced from the DNA. The sample table holds about 100,000 clones, of which roughly 90% were seen once. The ten largest clones capture roughly 8.9% of the sample.

The chain employs TRBV11-2 and TRBJ1-3; the central 7 bases match TRBD1. This TCR was sampled from an adult who received the AZD1222 COVID-19 vaccine. This specimen was peripheral blood, taken 28 days after the second AZD1222 dose. The CDR3 here reads CASSSLGWRGQGNTIYF. The nucleotide sequence is given as TGTGCCAGCAGCTCCCTAGGTTGGAGGGGGCAAGGAAACACCATATATTTT.